The sequence of this T cell receptor (beta chain) was determined in a study of shared clonotypes between healthy human individuals. General study findings and limits: Relative to memory subsets, naive subsets generally showed larger estimated richness. Non-shared clonotypes were found to have lower generation probabilities than the clonotypes that were shared by all four of the sorted-subset donors.

With regard to this clone: The target antigen is unknown. The same CDR3 can be traced to other DNA sequences in this sample.

Trimming pared 0 bases from V and 9 bases from J, leaving 4 bases between. Germline V CDR1 and CDR2: SGDLS, YYNGEE. The CDR3 sequence is 11 residues long. Terminally differentiated effector memory CD45RA+ cells were excluded from the naive CD8 cells, which were CD45RO-negative and positively selected for CCR7. Donors, healthy HIV-negative adults, lacked recent acute infections or vaccinations. Sequencing was at deep level. Sequenced by immunoSEQ multiplex PCR; TCRdb stores in-frame clones only, minus some. The sample consists of approximately 1.9 million clones, around 93% of them appearing once. Sequenced: naive CD8+ T cells from PBMCs. This TCR derives from a man aged 18-30 years in good health. Some clones in this sample may be carry-over from other donors' samples. V usage is TRBV9 and J usage is TRBJ2-1, with D unclear. This CDR3 reads CASSVGVEQFF. In DNA form, the CDR3 reads TGTGCCAGCAGCGTAGGTGTTGAGCAGTTCTTC.